Shown below are 10 T cell receptor beta chains from a single sample sequenced in a study of cytomegalovirus exposure and HLA in healthy donors. 60 Vbeta and 13 Jbeta primers were used in PCR. Here immunoSEQ multiplex PCR was the method, and the copy in TCRdb shows in-frame clones only, minus some. The data contain around 140,000 clones, approximately 82% of them singletons. The sequenced sample was PBMCs. The receptors originated from a woman aged 55-69 years in good health and CMV-seropositive.

V gene TRBV28 combines with J gene TRBJ2-1, with D possibly being TRBD2 (5 bases). CDR3 length: 16 residues. V lost 3 bases and J lost 6, with 18 bases in between. CDR1 and CDR2 from the germline V gene are MDHEN and SYDVKM. Here the CDR3 DNA reads TGTGCCAGCAGTTTTGTCGGGATCGGATCCGGCAATGAGCAGTTCTTC. Its translation is CASSFVGIGSGNEQFF.

The gene calls are TRBV19 and TRBJ2-5, with D tentatively TRBD2 (5 bases). The CDR3 spans 16 residues. Germline V gives CDR1 LNHDA, CDR2 SQIVND (reference sequence). Trimming pared 2 bases from V and 5 bases from J, leaving 18 bases between. The CDR3 DNA follows: TGTGCCAGTAGTATAACCAGACTGGGGAGTGGCGAGACCCAGTACTTC. Translation gives CASSITRLGSGETQYF.

This clone has just a few counts. The V call is TRBV27, the J call TRBJ2-7; 14 nucleotides align to TRBD2. Germline V gives CDR1 MNHEY, CDR2 SMNVEV (reference sequence). The V and J ends lost 5 bases and 0 bases, in that order; junction bases with no gene match: 21. CDR3 size: 22 residues. The CDR3, as DNA: TGTGCCAGCAGTCCCCTGACTGAATCCGGGACTAGCGGGAGATGGGACTCCTACGAGCAGTACTTC. This translates into CASSPLTESGTSGRWDSYEQYF.

V is TRBV7-3 and J is TRBJ2-2, with 8 bases aligning to TRBD1. CDR1 SGHTA and CDR2 FQGTGA come from the germline V gene. Unmatched junction bases numbered 12, after V lost 1 base and J lost 5 bases. There are 18 residues in the CDR3. In DNA form, the CDR3 reads TGTGCCAGCAGCTTAATATCTCCGAGACAGGGGTGGACCGGGGAGCTGTTTTTT. Its translation is CASSLISPRQGWTGELFF.

V usage is TRBV27 and J usage is TRBJ2-3; 8 bases fit TRBD2. After removal of 9 bases from V and 3 bases from J, the junction contained 8 bases not matched to a gene. This CDR3 is built from 14 residues. CDR1 and CDR2 from the germline V gene are MNHEY and SMNVEV (reference sequence). CDR3 DNA sequence: TGTGCCAGTAGGACTAGCTGGGGGACAGATACGCAGTATTTT. Translating gives CASRTSWGTDTQYF.

The rearrangement joins TRBV25-1 to TRBJ2-1; 13 bases align to TRBD2. The CDR3 contains 16 residues. J lost 5 bases, V lost 6 bases, and 7 bases had no gene match. CDR1 is MGHDK, CDR2 SYGVNS, per germline. CDR3 sequence (DNA): TGTGCCAGCAGACCTCCGGGACTAGCGGGACACAATGAGCAGTTCTTC. This gives the protein CASRPPGLAGHNEQFF.

CDR3 amino acids: CASSGGQGANTGELFF. CDR3 sequence (DNA): TGTGCCAGCAGTGGGGGACAGGGGGCGAACACCGGGGAGCTGTTTTTT. The chain couples TRBV6-4 to TRBJ2-2; 11 bases are shared with TRBD1. Germline CDR1 MRHNA, CDR2 SNTAGT. Germline trimming cut 4 bases from V and 0 bases from J; bases unmatched to any gene: 1. This CDR3 region has 16 residues.

The chain couples TRBV2 to TRBJ2-2; 7 nucleotides agree with TRBD2. V was pared by 2 bases and J by 5 bases, with 5 bases of the junction left unmatched. The CDR3 sequence is 15 residues long. Per germline, CDR1 SNHLY and CDR2 FYNNEI. The CDR3 DNA reads TGTGCCAGCAGTGAATCACGAGCGGGGACCGGGGAGCTGTTTTTT. Translated, it gives CASSESRAGTGELFF.

V is TRBV7-2 and J is TRBJ2-1; TRBD2 matches at 10 bases. Germline V gene lookup returns CDR1 SGHTA and CDR2 FQGNSA. Losses at the gene ends were 0 bases for V and 5 bases for J; bases not matched to a gene: 4. This CDR3 comprises 16 residues. The CDR3 DNA reads as TGTGCCAGCAGCTTAGCGATAGCGGGAGGAAACAATGAGCAGTTCTTC. Its translation is CASSLAIAGGNNEQFF. Full variable domain (missing parts from reference TRBV7-2 and TRBJ2-1): GAGVSQSPSNKVTEKGKDVELRCDPISGHTALYWYRQSLGQGLEFLIYFQGNSAPDKSGLPSDRFSAERTGGSVSTLTIQRTQQEDSAVYLCASSLAIAGGNNEQFFGPGTRLTVL.

This clone appeared a single time. V gene TRBV6-5 combines with J gene TRBJ1-1; 7 bases fit TRBD1. The CDR3 sequence is 13 residues long. Germline-derived CDR1 and CDR2 are MNHEY and SVGAGI. V trimming: 5 bases; J trimming: 4 bases; junction bases outside the gene matches: 4. CDR3 bases: TGTGCCAGCAGTACAGGGGACGGCACTGAAGCTTTCTTT. This encodes CASSTGDGTEAFF.